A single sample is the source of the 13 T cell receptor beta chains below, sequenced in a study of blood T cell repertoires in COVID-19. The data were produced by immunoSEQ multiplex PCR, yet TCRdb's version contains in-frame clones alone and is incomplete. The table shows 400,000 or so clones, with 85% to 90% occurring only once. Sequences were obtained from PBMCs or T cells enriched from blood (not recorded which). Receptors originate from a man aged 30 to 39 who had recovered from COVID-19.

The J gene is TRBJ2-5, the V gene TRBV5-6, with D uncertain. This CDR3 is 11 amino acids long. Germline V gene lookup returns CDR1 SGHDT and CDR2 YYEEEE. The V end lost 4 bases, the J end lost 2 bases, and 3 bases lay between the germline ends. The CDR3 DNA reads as TGTGCCAGCAGCGCGCAAGAGACCCAGTACTTC. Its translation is CASSAQETQYF.

The CDR3 is CASSQIRSRTVYGYTF. CDR3 bases: TGTGCCAGCAGCCAAATCCGGTCGCGGACAGTCTATGGCTACACCTTC. The V and J genes are TRBV28 and TRBJ1-2; a possible D gene is TRBD1 (6 bases). This CDR3 is built from 16 residues. Trimming stripped 6 bases from V and 4 bases from J, with 21 bases between. CDR1 MDHEN and CDR2 SYDVKM come from the germline V gene.

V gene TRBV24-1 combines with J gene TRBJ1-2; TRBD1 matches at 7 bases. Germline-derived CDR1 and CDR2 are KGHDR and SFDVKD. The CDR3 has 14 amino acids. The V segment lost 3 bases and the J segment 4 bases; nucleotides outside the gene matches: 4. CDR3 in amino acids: CATSDGQERYGYTF. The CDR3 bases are TGTGCCACCAGTGATGGACAGGAGCGCTATGGCTACACCTTC.

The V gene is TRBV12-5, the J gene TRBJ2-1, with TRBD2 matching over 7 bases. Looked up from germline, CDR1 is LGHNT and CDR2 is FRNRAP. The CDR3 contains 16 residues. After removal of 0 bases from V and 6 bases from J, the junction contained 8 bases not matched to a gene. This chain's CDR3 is CASGLVLVPGGNEQFF. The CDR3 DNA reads TGTGCTAGTGGTTTGGTACTTGTTCCGGGAGGCAATGAGCAGTTCTTC.

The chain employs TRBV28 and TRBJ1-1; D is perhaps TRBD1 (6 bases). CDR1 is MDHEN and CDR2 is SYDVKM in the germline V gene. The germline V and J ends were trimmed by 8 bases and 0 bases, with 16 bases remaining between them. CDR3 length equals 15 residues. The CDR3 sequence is CASHSAGAMNTEAFF. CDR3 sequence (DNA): TGTGCCAGCCACTCAGCAGGGGCAATGAACACTGAAGCTTTCTTT.

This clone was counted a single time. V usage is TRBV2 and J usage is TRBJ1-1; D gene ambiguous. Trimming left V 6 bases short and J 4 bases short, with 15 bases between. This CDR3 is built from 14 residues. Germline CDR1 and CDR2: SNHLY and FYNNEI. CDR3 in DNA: TGTGCCAGCAGGGCTAAGATGGGGAGCACTGAAGCTTTCTTT. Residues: CASRAKMGSTEAFF. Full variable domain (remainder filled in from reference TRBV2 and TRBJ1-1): EPEVTQTPSHQVTQMGQEVILRCVPISNHLYFYWYRQILGQKVEFLVSFYNNEISEKSEIFDDQFSVERPDGSNFTLKIRSTKLEDSAMYFCASRAKMGSTEAFFGQGTRLTVV.

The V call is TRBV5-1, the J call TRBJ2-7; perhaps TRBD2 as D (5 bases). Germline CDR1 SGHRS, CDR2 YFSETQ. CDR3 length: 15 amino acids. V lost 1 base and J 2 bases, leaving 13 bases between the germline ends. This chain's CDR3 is CASSLFVARPYEQYF. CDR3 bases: TGCGCCAGCAGCTTGTTTGTAGCGCGCCCCTACGAGCAGTACTTC.

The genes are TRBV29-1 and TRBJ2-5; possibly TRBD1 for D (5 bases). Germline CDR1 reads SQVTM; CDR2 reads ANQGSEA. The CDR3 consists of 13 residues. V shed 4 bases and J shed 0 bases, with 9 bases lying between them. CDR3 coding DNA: TGCAGCGTTGGCAGGGCGGACCAAGAGACCCAGTACTTC. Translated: CSVGRADQETQYF.

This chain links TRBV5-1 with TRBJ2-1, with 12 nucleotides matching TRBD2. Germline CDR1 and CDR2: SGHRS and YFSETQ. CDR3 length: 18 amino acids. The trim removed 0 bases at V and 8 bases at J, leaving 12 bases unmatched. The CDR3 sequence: CASSLGETGLAGRYEQFF. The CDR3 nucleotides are TGCGCCAGCAGCTTGGGAGAAACGGGACTAGCGGGTAGATATGAGCAGTTCTTC.

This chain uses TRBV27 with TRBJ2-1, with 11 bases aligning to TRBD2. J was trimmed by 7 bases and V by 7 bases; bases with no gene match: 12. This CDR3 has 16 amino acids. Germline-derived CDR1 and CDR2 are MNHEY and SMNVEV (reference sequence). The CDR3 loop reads CASTLNLAGGGNEQFF. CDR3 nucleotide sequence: TGTGCCAGCACCCTCAACCTAGCGGGAGGTGGTAATGAGCAGTTCTTC.

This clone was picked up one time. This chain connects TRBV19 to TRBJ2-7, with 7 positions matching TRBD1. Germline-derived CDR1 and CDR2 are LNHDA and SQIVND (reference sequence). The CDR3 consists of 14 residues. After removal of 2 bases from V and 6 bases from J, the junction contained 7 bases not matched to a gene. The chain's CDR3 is CASSIIGAGGEQYF. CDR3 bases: TGTGCCAGTAGTATAATCGGGGCAGGGGGCGAGCAGTACTTC.

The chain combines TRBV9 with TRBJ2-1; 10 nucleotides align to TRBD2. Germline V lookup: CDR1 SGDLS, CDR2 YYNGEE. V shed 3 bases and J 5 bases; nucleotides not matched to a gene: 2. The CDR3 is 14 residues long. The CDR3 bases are TGTGCCAGCAGCGCTAGCGGGAGCAACAATGAGCAGTTCTTC. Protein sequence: CASSASGSNNEQFF. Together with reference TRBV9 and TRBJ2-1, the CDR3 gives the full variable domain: DSGVTQTPKHLITATGQRVTLRCSPRSGDLSVYWYQQSLDQGLQFLIQYYNGEERAKGNILERFSAQQFPDLHSELNLSSLELGDSALYFCASSASGSNNEQFFGPGTRLTVL.

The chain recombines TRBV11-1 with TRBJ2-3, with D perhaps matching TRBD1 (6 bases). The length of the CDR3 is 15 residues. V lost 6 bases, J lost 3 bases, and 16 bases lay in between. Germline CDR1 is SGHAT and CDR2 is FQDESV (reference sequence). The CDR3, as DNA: TGTGCCAGCAGTAAGGTGGTCAGGGGAACAGATACGCAGTATTTT. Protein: CASSKVVRGTDTQYF.